This entry is about one T cell receptor beta chain. The data belong to a study of blood T cell repertoires in COVID-19. Study overall: Donors in the United States, Italy and Spain gave samples during acute or convalescent COVID-19. In each case, the material was cDNA or gDNA derived from T cells, B-cell-depleted T cells, or PBMCs.

Germline lookup yields CDR1 ENHRY and CDR2 SYGVKD. The CDR3 is 14 residues long. Deletions cut 6 bases from V and 4 bases from J, with 15 bases between. Original processing notes: Reference gene primer amplification yielded estimated nucleated cell counts. Using immunoSEQ multiplex PCR, the repertoire was profiled, and TCRdb retains in-frame clones only, with some absent. V, J and clone size are taken as reported in that table, and D and trimming were inferred from the DNA itself. The sample contains fewer than 250,000 clones, approximately 80% of which appear only once. This chain joins TRBV10-3 and TRBJ1-2, with D possibly TRBD1 on 5 matching bases. This sequence originates from a woman aged 50 to 60 with acute or convalescent COVID-19. Material: peripheral blood. DNA of the CDR3: TGTGCCATCAGGGGGGACTCATTGTCCTATGGCTACACCTTC. Amino acid sequence: CAIRGDSLSYGYTF.